The entry that follows covers one TCR beta chain sequence. The data belong to a study of control samples from healthy donors and cancer patients. Generated by immunoSEQ multiplex PCR, the TCRdb table keeps only in-frame clones and is missing some. The table lists 65,000 to 90,000 clones, approximately 94% of them singletons, with over 2.5% in the top ten. The sequenced sample consisted of blood. The receptor was isolated from a woman between 25 and 40 years old in good health.

Here the CDR3 reads CASLDSGTDYNEQFF. The CDR3 DNA reads as TGTGCCAGCCTGGATAGCGGGACCGATTACAATGAGCAGTTCTTC. The J gene is TRBJ2-1, the V gene TRBV27, with TRBD2 identical over 8 bases. Germline CDR1 is MNHEY and CDR2 is SMNVEV (reference sequence). The CDR3 is 15 amino acids. The V segment lost 8 bases and the J segment 4 bases; nucleotides outside the gene matches: 10.